Below, 17 T cell receptor beta chains from the same sample are listed, as sequenced in a study of CD4+ T cells in melanoma. Measured with immunoSEQ multiplex PCR; TCRdb has only the in-frame clones, and not every one. In the table there are 15,000 to 20,000 clones, around 77% of which are singletons. Specimen: cells from a culture (not recorded whether cultured in vitro). The receptors originated from a human donor with melanoma.

This clone was detected a few times. The rearrangement joins TRBV7-3 to TRBJ2-5; D not resolved. CDR1 is SGHTA and CDR2 is FQGTGA in the germline V gene. The CDR3 has 14 residues. The germline V and J ends were trimmed by 0 bases and 0 bases, with 5 bases remaining between them. The CDR3 DNA reads TGTGCCAGCAGCTTAACTCCAGACCAAGAGACCCAGTACTTC. Residues: CASSLTPDQETQYF.

This clone was seen just once. The chain uses TRBV15 and TRBJ1-5; no reliable D call. This CDR3 region has 17 residues. Germline values: CDR1 LNHNV, CDR2 YYDKDF (reference sequence). Trimming took off 0 bases at V and 0 bases at J, with 12 bases between the two ends. The CDR3 DNA is TGTGCCACCAGCAGAGATCCGGGCCGGTATAGCAATCAGCCCCAGCATTTT. Translating gives CATSRDPGRYSNQPQHF.

J is TRBJ1-3 and V is TRBV11-2; D is unclear. The germline CDR1 and CDR2 sequences are SGHAT and FQNNGV. There are 17 residues in the CDR3. The V end was cut by 4 bases, the J end by 3 bases, with 19 bases between. CDR3 bases: TGTGCCAGCAGCTCGTACCAAGCGACGTTCGGTGGAAACACCATATATTTT. This gives the protein CASSSYQATFGGNTIYF.

The sample holds a few counts of this clone. J is TRBJ1-6 and V is TRBV6-5, with D hard to call. Trimming left V 0 bases short and J 6 bases short, with 12 bases between. CDR3 size: 16 residues. Looked up from germline, CDR1 is MNHEY and CDR2 is SVGAGI. The CDR3 DNA sequence: TGTGCCAGCAGTTACTCGGCGTCGGGAATTAATTCACCCCTCCACTTT. It encodes CASSYSASGINSPLHF.

The gene calls are TRBV4-2 and TRBJ2-5; weak D call: TRBD2 (6 bases). Germline V lookup: CDR1 LGHNA, CDR2 YNFKEQ. V lost 3 bases and J lost 5, with 13 bases in between. The CDR3 has 14 residues. The CDR3 here is CASSQRGSGETQYF. The CDR3 DNA is TGTGCCAGCAGCCAGCGGGGAAGTGGTGAGACCCAGTACTTC.

The V call is TRBV30, the J call TRBJ2-7; 9 bases agree with TRBD1. Germline V gives CDR1 GTSNPN, CDR2 SVGIG (reference sequence). This CDR3 region has 14 residues. V was clipped by 8 bases and J by 3 bases; unmatched bases: 11. CDR3 sequence reads: CARSRAGQGYEQYF. In DNA form, the CDR3 reads TGTGCCCGCAGCCGGGCGGGACAGGGCTACGAGCAGTACTTC.

This sequence joins TRBV5-1 and TRBJ2-7; unclear D gene. CDR1 is SGHRS and CDR2 is YFSETQ in the germline V gene. V shed 1 base and J shed 2 bases, with 10 bases lying between them. The CDR3 is 14 residues long. CDR3 in DNA: TGCGCCAGCAGCTTGTCCGCCGGAACCTACGAGCAGTACTTC. Its protein is CASSLSAGTYEQYF.

This chain links TRBV2 with TRBJ1-1; no definite D call. The CDR3 loop spans 13 amino acids. The V end was cut by 8 bases, the J end by 2 bases, with 12 bases between. The germline V gene encodes CDR1 SNHLY and CDR2 FYNNEI. CDR3 region: CASLPPLNTEAFF. In nucleotides, the CDR3 is TGTGCCAGCCTTCCCCCCCTAAACACTGAAGCTTTCTTT.

This clone was observed once. The chain couples TRBV19 to TRBJ1-6, with a possible D match to TRBD1 (5 bases). The length of the CDR3 is 15 residues. The V end was cut by 7 bases, the J end by 10 bases, with 20 bases between. Per the germline V gene, CDR1 is LNHDA and CDR2 is SQIVND (reference sequence). The CDR3 protein is CASMIGHPPRSPLHF. In nucleotides, the CDR3 is TGTGCCAGTATGATCGGACATCCCCCCAGGTCACCCCTCCACTTT.

V is TRBV29-1 and J is TRBJ2-1; no clear D. The CDR3 consists of 13 residues. The germline V gene encodes CDR1 SQVTM and CDR2 ANQGSEA. Trimming removed 7 bases at V and 0 bases at J, with 10 bases between. CDR3 sequence: CSGTVSSYNEQFF. CDR3 in DNA: TGCAGCGGGACCGTGAGCTCCTACAATGAGCAGTTCTTC.

The chain has TRBV25-1 and TRBJ2-5; D is uncertain. CDR1 MGHDK and CDR2 SYGVNS come from the germline V gene. Trimming removed 8 bases at V and 5 bases at J, with 18 bases between. The CDR3 extends over 14 amino acids. The CDR3 DNA reads TGTGCCAGCCAACCCCCCTGGCAGCAGGAGACCCAGTACTTC. This codes for CASQPPWQQETQYF.

V gene TRBV7-8 combines with J gene TRBJ1-5; D gene uncertain. The CDR3 extends over 12 amino acids. Per germline, CDR1 SGHVS and CDR2 FQNEAQ. V lost 0 bases and J 9 bases, leaving 6 bases between the germline ends. CDR3 sequence reads: CASSLAHTPQHF. CDR3 coding DNA: TGTGCCAGCAGCTTAGCTCATACGCCCCAGCATTTT.

The chain joins TRBV6-1 to TRBJ2-1, with no clear D. This CDR3 has 16 residues. V lost 1 base and J lost 11, with 21 bases in between. CDR1 and CDR2 (germline): MNHNS, SASEGT. CDR3 residues: CASSEEGRFPSGKQFF. CDR3 coding DNA: TGTGCCAGCAGTGAAGAGGGTCGGTTCCCGTCTGGTAAGCAGTTCTTC.

This sequence joins TRBV5-4 and TRBJ1-5, with D unresolved. The CDR3 has 14 residues. The germline V gene encodes CDR1 SGHNT and CDR2 YYREEE (reference sequence). V was shortened by 0 bases and J by 5 bases, with 9 bases between the two germline ends. The CDR3 bases are TGTGCCAGCAGCTTGGGGGGTCCGGATCAGCCCCAGCATTTT. This gives the protein CASSLGGPDQPQHF. The whole variable domain, filled in from reference TRBV5-4 and TRBJ1-5, reads ETGVTQSPTHLIKTRGQQVTLRCSSQSGHNTVSWYQQALGQGPQFIFQYYREEENGRGNFPPRFSGLQFPNYSSELNVNALELDDSALYLCASSLGGPDQPQHFGDGTRLSIL.

This chain uses TRBV5-4 with TRBJ2-7, with 7 bases fitting TRBD1. Per the germline V gene, CDR1 is SGHNT and CDR2 is YYREEE (reference sequence). V shed 0 bases and J 3 bases; nucleotides not matched to a gene: 3. The CDR3 is 14 residues long. The CDR3 DNA reads TGTGCCAGCAGCTTGGCCAGGGACAGCTACGAGCAGTACTTC. Its translation is CASSLARDSYEQYF. The full variable domain, in which reference TRBV5-4 and TRBJ2-7 provide the parts outside the CDR3, is ETGVTQSPTHLIKTRGQQVTLRCSSQSGHNTVSWYQQALGQGPQFIFQYYREEENGRGNFPPRFSGLQFPNYSSELNVNALELDDSALYLCASSLARDSYEQYFGPGTRLTVT.

V gene TRBV5-1 combines with J gene TRBJ1-1; 8 bases line up with TRBD1. The CDR3 length is 15 residues. From germline, CDR1 is SGHRS and CDR2 YFSETQ. The J segment lost 0 bases and the V segment lost 4 bases, leaving 5 bases of the junction unmatched. This chain's CDR3 is CASSPDRGLNTEAFF. The CDR3 region has the DNA TGCGCCAGCAGCCCAGACAGGGGACTGAACACTGAAGCTTTCTTT.

This clone is a singleton in its sample. The rearrangement joins TRBV11-2 to TRBJ1-2; D is perhaps TRBD1 (5 bases). CDR3 length equals 14 residues. Germline CDR1 is SGHAT and CDR2 is FQNNGV. The V and J ends lost 5 bases and 3 bases respectively, with 13 bases between them. This CDR3 reads CASSPSRDHYGYTF. For the CDR3, the DNA is TGTGCCAGCAGCCCCAGCCGGGACCACTATGGCTACACCTTC.